This T cell receptor beta chain was sequenced for a study of blood T cell repertoires in COVID-19. Across the study: PBMCs, B-cell-depleted T cells, or T cells were the source of the cDNA or gDNA that made up the material.

Repertoires were generated with immunoSEQ multiplex PCR, while TCRdb's copy carries only in-frame clones and drops some. The table records about 430,000 clones, about 88% of them present only once. Individuals drawn from 20 to 25 US areas were roughly 18 to 95 years old. Cohort allocation depended upon clinical history that participants reported. Exposed participants came across a COVID-19 case within 2 weeks before study entry. The CDR3 extends over 16 amino acids. CDR1 ENHRY and CDR2 SYGVKD come from the germline V gene. V lost 10 bases, J lost 1 base, and 12 bases stayed unmatched. Sequenced input: PBMCs or T cells enriched from blood (not recorded which). V gene TRBV10-3 combines with J gene TRBJ2-3; 9 nucleotides align to TRBD2. This TCR came from a woman younger than 35 who had been exposed to COVID-19. The CDR3: CATKGAREGGTDTQYF. The DNA of the CDR3 is TGTGCCACCAAGGGTGCGCGGGAGGGGGGCACAGATACGCAGTATTTT.